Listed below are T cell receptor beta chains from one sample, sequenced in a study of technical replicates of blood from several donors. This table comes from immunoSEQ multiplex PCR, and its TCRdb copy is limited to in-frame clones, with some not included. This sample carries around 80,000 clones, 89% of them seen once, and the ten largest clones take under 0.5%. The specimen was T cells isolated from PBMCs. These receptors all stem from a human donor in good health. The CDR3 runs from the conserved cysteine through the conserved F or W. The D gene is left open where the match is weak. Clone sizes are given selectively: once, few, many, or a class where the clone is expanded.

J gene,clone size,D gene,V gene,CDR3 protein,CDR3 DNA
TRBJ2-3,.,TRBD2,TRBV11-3,CASSPRLAGASTDTQYF,TGTGCCAGCAGCCCTCGACTAGCGGGGGCTAGCACAGATACGCAGTATTTT
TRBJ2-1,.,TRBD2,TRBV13,CASSSYRLAGTNEQFF,TGTGCCAGCAGCTCCTACAGACTAGCGGGGACCAATGAGCAGTTCTTC
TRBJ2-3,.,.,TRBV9,CASSVAGDHGDTQYF,TGTGCCAGCAGCGTAGCGGGAGACCATGGAGATACGCAGTATTTT
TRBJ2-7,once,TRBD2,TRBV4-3,CASSQETSGFDEQYF,TGCGCCAGCAGCCAAGAGACTAGCGGGTTCGACGAGCAGTACTTC
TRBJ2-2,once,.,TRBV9,CASGGVTSANTGELFF,TGTGCCAGCGGAGGAGTGACCTCCGCGAACACCGGGGAGCTGTTTTTT
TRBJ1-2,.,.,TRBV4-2,CASSQESRTSYGYTF,TGTGCCAGCAGCCAAGAGTCCCGGACAAGTTATGGCTACACCTTC
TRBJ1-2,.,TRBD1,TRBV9,CASSPDRDYGYTF,TGTGCCAGCAGCCCGGACAGGGACTATGGCTACACCTTC
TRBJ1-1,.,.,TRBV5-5,CASSTEGIKNTEAFF,TGTGCCAGCAGCACAGAGGGCATAAAGAACACTGAAGCTTTCTTT
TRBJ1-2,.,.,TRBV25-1,CASSDQASYYGYTF,TGTGCCAGCAGTGACCAGGCTTCTTACTATGGCTACACCTTC
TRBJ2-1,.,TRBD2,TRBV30,CAWKVAGVTYNEQFF,TGTGCCTGGAAGGTCGCGGGAGTAACCTACAATGAGCAGTTCTTC
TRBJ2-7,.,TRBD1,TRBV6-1,CASGLQGASSYEQYF,TGTGCCAGCGGGCTGCAGGGGGCCAGCTCCTACGAGCAGTACTTC
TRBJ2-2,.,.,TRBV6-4,CASSLGAGRTGELFF,TGTGCCAGCAGCCTTGGGGCAGGGCGAACCGGGGAGCTGTTTTTT
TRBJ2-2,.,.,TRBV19,CASSLRTEANTGELFF,TGTGCCAGTAGTCTTCGGACAGAAGCGAACACCGGGGAGCTGTTTTTT
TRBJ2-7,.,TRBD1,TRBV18,CASSPLFRDRGYEQYF,TGTGCCAGCTCACCTTTATTCCGGGACAGGGGTTACGAGCAGTACTTC
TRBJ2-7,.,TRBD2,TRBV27,CASSLMREVYEQYF,TGTGCCAGCAGTTTAATGCGGGAGGTCTACGAGCAGTACTTC
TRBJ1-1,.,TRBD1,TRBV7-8,CASSRTGGLEAFF,TGTGCCAGCAGCCGCACAGGGGGCCTTGAAGCTTTCTTT
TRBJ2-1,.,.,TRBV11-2,CASSLIQGQNEQFF,TGTGCCAGCAGCTTAATCCAGGGGCAAAATGAGCAGTTCTTC
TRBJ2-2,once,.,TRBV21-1,CASSKWTETGELFF,TGTGCCAGCAGCAAATGGACAGAGACCGGGGAGCTGTTTTTT
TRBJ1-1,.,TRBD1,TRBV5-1,CASSPQGTGGPEAFF,TGCGCCAGCAGCCCCCAAGGGACAGGGGGCCCTGAAGCTTTCTTT
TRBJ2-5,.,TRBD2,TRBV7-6,CASSPPSGIKRETQYF,TGTGCCAGCAGCCCACCTAGCGGGATAAAGCGCGAGACCCAGTACTTC
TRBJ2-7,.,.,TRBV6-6,CASSFRVREQYF,TGTGCCAGCAGTTTCAGGGTGCGCGAGCAGTACTTC
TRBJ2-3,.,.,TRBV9,CASSVGTRGDTQYF,TGTGCCAGCAGCGTAGGCACCCGGGGAGATACGCAGTATTTT
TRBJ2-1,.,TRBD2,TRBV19,CASSIHRTSGTSSYNEQFF,TGTGCCAGTAGTATTCACCGGACTAGCGGGACGAGCTCCTACAATGAGCAGTTCTTC
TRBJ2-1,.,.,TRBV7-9,CASSPFEQFF,TGTGCCAGCAGTCCGTTCGAGCAGTTCTTC
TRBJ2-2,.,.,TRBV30,CAWIPSYNTGELFF,TGTGCCTGGATCCCATCCTACAACACCGGGGAGCTGTTTTTT
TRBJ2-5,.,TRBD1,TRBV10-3,CAIRAQGAEETQYF,TGTGCCATCAGGGCACAGGGGGCCGAGGAGACCCAGTACTTC
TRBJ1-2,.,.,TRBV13,CASSSRLYAVLETGGYTF,TGTGCCAGCAGCTCTCGGCTATATGCCGTGCTAGAAACGGGTGGCTACACCTTC
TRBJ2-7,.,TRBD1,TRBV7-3,CASSLSGQGVHEQYF,TGTGCCAGCAGCTTATCCGGGCAGGGGGTCCACGAGCAGTACTTC
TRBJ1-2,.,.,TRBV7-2,CASSATGSSYGYTF,TGTGCCAGCAGCGCTACAGGTTCTTCTTATGGCTACACCTTC
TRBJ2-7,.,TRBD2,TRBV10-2,CASSEDLADLYEQYF,TGCGCCAGCAGTGAGGATCTAGCGGACCTTTACGAGCAGTACTTC
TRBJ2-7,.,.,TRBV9,CASSVVSGYEQYF,TGTGCCAGCAGCGTAGTTAGTGGCTACGAGCAGTACTTC
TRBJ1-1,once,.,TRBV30,CAWSLEFGTEAFF,TGTGCCTGGAGTTTGGAGTTTGGCACTGAAGCTTTCTTT
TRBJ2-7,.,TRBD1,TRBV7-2,CASSLVGPGQGRYEQYF,TGTGCCAGCAGCTTAGTTGGTCCGGGACAGGGGCGGTACGAGCAGTACTTC
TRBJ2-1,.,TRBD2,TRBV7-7,CASSLGLAEVDEQFF,TGTGCTAGCAGCTTAGGACTAGCGGAAGTCGATGAGCAGTTCTTC
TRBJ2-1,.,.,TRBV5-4,CASSPVTYNEQFF,TGTGCCAGCAGCCCTGTTACCTACAATGAGCAGTTCTTC
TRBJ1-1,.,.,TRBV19,CASSRSYTEAFF,TGTGCCAGTAGTCGGAGTTACACTGAAGCTTTCTTT
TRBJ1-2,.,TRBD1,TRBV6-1,CASSETPGGGVRNYGYTF,TGTGCCAGCAGTGAGACTCCAGGGGGCGGAGTCCGAAACTATGGCTACACCTTC
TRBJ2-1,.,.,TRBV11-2,CASSLNLVLDNEQFF,TGTGCCAGCAGCTTAAACCTAGTACTCGACAATGAGCAGTTCTTC
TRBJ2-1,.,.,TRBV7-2,CASSSTRPGEQFF,TGTGCCAGCAGCTCGACTAGGCCCGGGGAGCAGTTCTTC
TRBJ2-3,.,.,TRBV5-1,CASSPGRMADTQYF,TGCGCCAGCAGCCCCGGGAGAATGGCAGATACGCAGTATTTT
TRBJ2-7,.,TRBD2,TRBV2,CASTPFGLAGPYEQYF,TGTGCCAGCACCCCCTTTGGACTAGCGGGACCCTACGAGCAGTACTTC
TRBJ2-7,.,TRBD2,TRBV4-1,CASSALAGSSYEQYF,TGCGCCAGCAGCGCCCTAGCGGGTTCCTCCTACGAGCAGTACTTC
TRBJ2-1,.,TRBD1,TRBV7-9,CASSGTGYNEQFF,TGTGCCAGCAGCGGGACAGGGTACAATGAGCAGTTCTTC
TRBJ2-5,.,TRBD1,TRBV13,CASSSKGQGIGTQYF,TGTGCCAGCAGCTCTAAGGGACAGGGGATCGGGACCCAGTACTTC
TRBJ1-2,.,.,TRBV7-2,CASSFGSFEGYTF,TGTGCCAGCAGTTTCGGGTCTTTCGAGGGCTACACCTTC
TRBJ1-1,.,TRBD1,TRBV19,CASSPGQGVNTEAFF,TGTGCCAGTAGTCCGGGACAGGGGGTCAACACTGAAGCTTTCTTT
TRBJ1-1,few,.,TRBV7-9,CASSWTANTEAFF,TGTGCCAGCAGCTGGACAGCGAACACTGAAGCTTTCTTT
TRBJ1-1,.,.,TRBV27,CASSLFSWGQREAFF,TGTGCCAGCAGTTTATTTAGCTGGGGACAAAGAGAAGCTTTCTTT
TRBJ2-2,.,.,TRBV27,CASSSVEENTGELFF,TGTGCCAGCAGTTCGGTGGAGGAGAACACCGGGGAGCTGTTTTTT